The 10 T cell receptor beta chains listed next were all sequenced from one sample in a study of metastatic and nonmetastatic thyroid tumors. No patient had received any treatment before thyroid surgery. TCRdb re-called the PCR reads with MiXCR. Of approximately 84,000 clones in the sample, about 16% were seen once. Sequenced input: blood. The receptor source for this set is a female donor with papillary thyroid cancer or a benign thyroid nodule (not recorded which). Some clones in this sample may be carry-over from other donors' samples.

The chain recombines TRBV20-1 with TRBJ2-2, with TRBD2 matching 10 bases. V was clipped by 3 bases and J by 5 bases; unmatched bases: 9. This CDR3 spans 16 amino acids. Germline-derived CDR1 and CDR2 are DFQATT and SNEGSKA (reference sequence). This CDR3 is CSASGLAGVFTGELFF. The CDR3 DNA is TGCAGTGCTAGCGGGCTAGCGGGGGTGTTTACCGGGGAGCTGTTTTTT.

Comments on this clone: At one of its ends the junction is not consistent with the germline gene, which may arise from a read error. The chain has TRBV11-2 and TRBJ2-4; weak D call: TRBD1 (6 bases). The CDR3 is made up of 16 amino acids. Germline V gene lookup returns CDR1 SGHAT and CDR2 FQNNGV. The CDR3: CASSLNRVLAKNIKYF. Written as DNA, the CDR3 is TGTGCCAGCAGCCTCAACAGGGTTCTAGCCAAAAACATTAAGTACTTC. Based on the CDR3 plus reference TRBV11-2 and TRBJ2-4, the full variable domain is EAGVAQSPRYKIIEKRQSVAFWCNPISGHATLYWYQQILGQGPKLLIQFQNNGVVDDSQLPKDRFSAERLKGVDSTLKIQPAKLEDSAVYLCASSLNRVLAKNIKYFGAGTRLSVL.

This clone was counted ten times or more. V usage is TRBV20-1 and J usage is TRBJ2-7; 9 positions match TRBD2. The CDR3 totals 16 residues. In germline, CDR1 is DFQATT, CDR2 SNEGSKA (reference sequence). V dropped 4 bases and J dropped 0; count of bases not matched to a gene: 10. CDR3 loop: CSAIEGGGGTSYEQYF. The CDR3 nucleotides read TGCAGTGCTATAGAGGGCGGGGGGGGTACCTCCTACGAGCAGTACTTC.

In its sample, this clone was seen many times. This chain connects TRBV4-1 to TRBJ2-3; a weak D match, TRBD2 (6 bases). CDR1 is MGHRA and CDR2 is YSYEKL in the germline V gene. The CDR3 covers 14 residues. The V end lost 1 base, the J end lost 4 bases, and 9 bases lay between the germline ends. The CDR3 loop reads CASSQAGTPDTQYF. The CDR3 nucleotides read TGCGCCAGCAGCCAAGCCGGGACTCCAGATACGCAGTATTTT.

This clone has a count of ten or more. The V and J genes are TRBV5-1 and TRBJ2-3; unclear D gene. The length of the CDR3 is 13 residues. Trimming removed 0 bases at V and 2 bases at J, with 4 bases between. Per the germline V gene, CDR1 is SGHRS and CDR2 is YFSETQ. This CDR3 reads CASSLEPTDTQYF. CDR3 sequence (DNA): TGCGCCAGCAGCTTGGAGCCCACAGATACGCAGTATTTT.

V is TRBV12-3 or TRBV12-4 and J is TRBJ2-3; D might be TRBD1 (5 bases). The CDR3 totals 16 residues. The ends were cut back, 5 bases at V and 8 bases at J, with 23 bases in the middle. The CDR3: CASSQDMVTTRRTQYF. The CDR3 DNA is TGTGCCAGCAGTCAGGACATGGTGACCACACGCCGTACGCAGTATTTT.

The V call is TRBV30, the J call TRBJ2-2; TRBD2 matches at 13 bases. The V segment lost 5 bases and the J segment 4 bases; nucleotides outside the gene matches: 4. In germline, CDR1 is GTSNPN, CDR2 SVGIG (reference sequence). This CDR3 has 15 amino acids. CDR3 nucleotide sequence: TGTGCCTGGGGGACTAGCGGGACACCCACCGGGGAGCTGTTTTTT. Its protein is CAWGTSGTPTGELFF.

A word on this clone: The junction does not match germline at one end; this may be a read error. The chain is built from TRBV27 and TRBJ2-2, with TRBD1 identical over 8 bases. The CDR3 extends over 16 amino acids. CDR1 is MNHEY, CDR2 SMNVEV, per germline (reference sequence). The DNA for the CDR3 is TGCGCCAGCAACCGGGGACAGGTGTTTAACACCGGGGAGCTGTTTTTT. Translated, it gives CASNRGQVFNTGELFF.

This clone was counted between two and nine times. The V gene is TRBV28, the J gene TRBJ1-2; perhaps TRBD1 as D (5 bases). Trimming shortened V by 4 bases and J by 7 bases, and 13 bases separated the two germline ends. Germline CDR1 MDHEN, CDR2 SYDVKM. This CDR3 is built from 13 residues. CDR3 residues: CASSSIGAGGYTF. The CDR3 region has the DNA TGTGCCAGCAGTTCAATCGGGGCGGGTGGCTACACCTTC.

Regarding this clone: A read error is possible here, since a much larger clone lies one base away. The chain uses TRBV9 and TRBJ1-3, with D possibly being TRBD1 (6 bases). This CDR3 contains 14 residues. Germline CDR1 reads SGDLS; CDR2 reads YYNGEE. CDR3 amino acids: CASSSGTTGNTTYF. The CDR3 DNA follows: TGTGCCAGCAGCTCCGGGACAACCGGAAACACCACATATTTT.